This T cell receptor (beta chain) originates from a study of spatial heterogeneity in lung cancer. The wider study: The mean occurrence of each unique TCR and UMI combination in raw reads exceeded nine.

Time point of the sample: sample taken at primary tumor resection. From tumor, nontumor lung or frozen PBMC, whole RNA was taken unsorted for sequencing. Trimming removed 5 bases from V and 6 bases from J; junction bases left unmatched: 3. CDR1 is SEHNR and CDR2 is FQNEAQ in the germline V gene (reference sequence). This CDR3 has 14 residues. In TCRdb, the 5' RACE reads were re-called with MiXCR into one record per CDR3 protein. Of roughly 25,000 distinct CDR3 sequences in the sample, 4% to 6% were seen once. This clonotype occurred many times. The starting material was PBMCs, obtained at surgery. The sequence derives from a male donor with early-stage non-small cell lung cancer. This chain joins TRBV7-9 and TRBJ2-1; 11 positions agree with TRBD2. CDR3 region: CASSVGTSGNEQFF. The CDR3, as DNA: TGTGCCAGCAGCGTCGGGACTAGCGGCAATGAGCAGTTCTTC.